The rows below give T cell receptor beta chains drawn from one sample of a study of cytomegalovirus exposure and HLA in healthy donors. Produced via immunoSEQ multiplex PCR; TCRdb's table is partial and in-frame only. This sample has over 110,000 clones, with about four fifths found just once. The specimen sequenced was PBMCs. The origin of the receptors is a man between 35 and 55 years old in good health and CMV-seronegative. CDR3s leave out the opening cysteine and the closing phenylalanine or tryptophan. Fields, in order: D gene, V gene, J gene, CDR3 protein. The D gene is left open where the match is weak.

.,TRBV2,TRBJ1-2,ASIRITNYGYT
.,TRBV7-3,TRBJ1-1,ASSLSRGSTEAF
TRBD2,TRBV19,TRBJ2-7,ASSISTSGGREQY
TRBD1,TRBV7-9,TRBJ1-6,ASSLRQGARNSPLH
TRBD1,TRBV7-8,TRBJ2-3,ASSSGGWTGIGITDTQY
TRBD2,TRBV2,TRBJ2-5,ASRGTSGLQETQY
TRBD1,TRBV5-4,TRBJ1-2,ASRFDRVYGYT
.,TRBV20-1,TRBJ2-7,SALSYEQY
TRBD1,TRBV10-3,TRBJ1-1,AISPTGQGDTEAF
.,TRBV25-1,TRBJ1-1,AASLGSEAF
.,TRBV19,TRBJ2-4,ASSIGTWNIQY
.,TRBV6-1,TRBJ2-5,ASPGTRETQY
.,TRBV2,.,ASVISGEQY
.,TRBV2,TRBJ2-3,ASRPFAGSTDTQY
TRBD1,TRBV29-1,TRBJ2-2,SVYAPRTGTGGEGELF
.,TRBV4-3,TRBJ1-2,ASSQDAAGATRNYGYT
.,TRBV9,TRBJ2-7,ASSPARGRPTYEQY
.,TRBV20-1,TRBJ1-5,SASYGLQH
.,TRBV5-1,TRBJ2-7,ASSSEVTYEQY
TRBD2,TRBV19,TRBJ2-3,ASSPRISGVSSDTQY
TRBD1,TRBV7-2,TRBJ1-3,ASSADRGLGNTIY
.,TRBV11-2,TRBJ2-5,ASSLTPSSQETQY
.,TRBV18,TRBJ1-6,ASSPTPGSGSPLH
.,TRBV28,TRBJ2-1,ASSQRSAFYNEQF
.,TRBV6-5,TRBJ2-7,ASSPDGAYEQY
.,TRBV6-5,TRBJ2-1,ASTPSRGVMNEQF
TRBD1,TRBV5-4,TRBJ1-5,ASSLDGTGGIQPQH
TRBD2,TRBV7-2,TRBJ2-3,ASSLSGAGDTQY
.,TRBV19,TRBJ1-1,ASMLDSRNTEAF
TRBD1,TRBV10-2,TRBJ1-5,ASSTGQGAPVNNQPQH
.,TRBV5-6,TRBJ2-2,ASSFISNTGELF
TRBD1,TRBV6-6,TRBJ2-7,ASSLRGQHYEQY
.,TRBV11-2,TRBJ1-6,ASNLSPGSYNSPLH
.,TRBV18,TRBJ1-4,ASSPSGREKLF
TRBD1,TRBV7-9,TRBJ1-5,ASSSSGTGTNQPQH
TRBD1,TRBV9,TRBJ2-3,ASSATGVSTDTQY
.,TRBV5-1,TRBJ1-2,ASSLASGLMDYGYT
.,TRBV9,TRBJ2-2,ASSVGRLPLAGELF
.,TRBV7-8,TRBJ1-4,ASSSGAGGEKLF
.,TRBV7-9,TRBJ2-3,ASSLLDLSTDTQY
TRBD1,TRBV4-3,TRBJ1-5,ASSQGPSGQGSSNQPQH
TRBD2,TRBV29-1,TRBJ2-3,SVDGGGTDTQY
TRBD1,TRBV2,TRBJ2-1,ASTQGATYNEQF
.,TRBV7-9,TRBJ2-1,ASSLWGGGNNEQF
.,TRBV5-4,TRBJ2-5,ASSLVVGEQY
.,TRBV30,TRBJ2-3,AWRVIGPGTQY
.,TRBV15,TRBJ1-6,ATSAGDPLAPLH
.,TRBV14,TRBJ2-5,ASSRLTITLGQGQETQY
.,TRBV10-1,TRBJ2-3,ASSGMTGTTDTQY
.,TRBV7-9,TRBJ1-2,ASSSGEPSYGYT
TRBD1,TRBV5-1,TRBJ2-7,ASSWGTAYEQY
TRBD2,TRBV2,.,GGLAGSYEQY
TRBD1,TRBV29-1,TRBJ1-1,SVEPRQGGEAF
TRBD2,TRBV5-6,TRBJ2-5,ASSLYQRGDQETQY
TRBD2,TRBV28,TRBJ2-3,ASSQSGGTDTQY